This T cell receptor (beta chain) was found in a study of blood T cells in healthy people across ages. The study's findings and limits: Long-lived donors had more naive CD4+ cells and higher diversity than aged donors. In older individuals, TCR beta diversity per million T cells was lower, falling roughly linearly with age.

Healthy Caucasians from Russia aged roughly 6 to 95 served as donors. Per sample, at least 5.5 micrograms of total RNA were extracted. V was pared by 4 bases and J by 0 bases, with 9 bases of the junction left unmatched. The CDR3 covers 17 residues. Germline values: CDR1 SGHTA, CDR2 FQGNSA. On this clonotype: What it binds is not known.

Primers used in a second PCR of about 6 to 11 cycles were a sample-barcoded 5' primer and a J-beta primer mix. TCRdb analysed the 5' RACE reads with MiXCR anew, one entry per CDR3 protein. The sample contains around 710,000 distinct CDR3 sequences, roughly 44% of which appear only once. The source is a woman aged 60-75 years in good health. This rearrangement joins TRBV7-2 to TRBJ2-3; TRBD2 matches 8 bases. Sequenced material: blood. The CDR3 loop reads CASSSLTSDTSTDTQYF. In nucleotides, the CDR3 is TGTGCCAGCAGCTCTTTGACTAGCGACACTAGCACAGATACGCAGTATTTT. The full variable domain, in which reference TRBV7-2 and TRBJ2-3 provide the parts outside the CDR3, is GAGVSQSPSNKVTEKGKDVELRCDPISGHTALYWYRQSLGQGLEFLIYFQGNSAPDKSGLPSDRFSAERTGGSVSTLTIQRTQQEDSAVYLCASSSLTSDTSTDTQYFGPGTRLTVL.